This T cell receptor (beta chain) was retrieved from a study of shared clonotypes between healthy human individuals. Study-wide results and limits: Memory subsets generally showed lower estimated richness than naive subsets.

Only in-frame clones appear in the TCRdb table, and some are missing; sequencing was by immunoSEQ multiplex PCR. In the table there are some 2,100,000 clones, 90% to 95% of which are singletons. Terminally differentiated effector memory CD45RA+ cells were excluded from the naive CD8 cells, which were CD45RO-negative and positively selected for CCR7. Trimming pared 4 bases from V and 2 bases from J, leaving 16 bases between. This CDR3 has 15 residues. CDR1 is SGHDT, CDR2 YYEEEE, per germline. A note on this clone: Its antigen is unknown.

The rearrangement links TRBV5-6 to TRBJ2-7; D tentatively fits TRBD1 or TRBD2 (5 bases each). The sequenced sample was naive CD8+ T cells from PBMCs. This TCR came from a young man in good health. Some clones in this sample may be carry-over from other donors' samples. CDR3 nucleotide sequence: TGTGCCAGCAGCGGAGGAGATCAGGGAGCCTACGAGCAGTACTTC. The encoded protein is CASSGGDQGAYEQYF.